This section outlines one TCR beta chain sequence together with its context. Its cognate antigen is unknown. The protocol was immunoSEQ multiplex PCR, while the TCRdb copy is restricted to in-frame clones and leaves out a portion. The table has 80,000 to 85,000 clones, 75% to 95% seen once; the top ten hold over 0.08%. The data stem from a study of graft-versus-host responses after intestinal transplantation. Germline V gene sequence: CDR1 SGHDT, CDR2 YYEEEE. V was clipped by 2 bases and J by 2 bases; unmatched bases: 7. The CDR3 length is 16 residues. This material consisted of unstimulated CD4+ T cells sorted from spleen or lymph node cells, taken before intestinal transplant. The clonotype originates from a human donor who received an intestinal transplant. The chain joins TRBV5-6 to TRBJ2-3, with TRBD2 identical over 8 bases. The CDR3: CASSFPRGVHTDTQYF. DNA of the CDR3: TGTGCCAGCAGCTTTCCGCGGGGGGTTCACACAGATACGCAGTATTTT.